This is a list of T cell receptor beta chains from one sample in a study of cytomegalovirus exposure and HLA in healthy donors. Data came from immunoSEQ multiplex PCR; TCRdb stores just in-frame clones and leaves some out. The profile shows 200,000 to 250,000 clones, about 70% of them singletons. The sequenced sample was PBMCs. The receptor set was obtained from a woman under 40 in good health and CMV-seronegative. Both conserved end residues are part of each CDR3. The D gene is left open where the match is weak. The size of a clone is reported for some rows only, either as once, few or many, or as a class for expanded clones.

CDR3nt	CDR3aa	v_gene	d_gene	abundance	j_gene
TGCGCCAGCGGGGGACTAGCGGGAGTTTATGAGCAGTTCTTC	CASGGLAGVYEQFF	TRBV10-2	TRBD2	-	TRBJ2-1
TGTTCCAGCAGCCCTCGACAGGGGTACAATGAGCAGTTCTTC	CSSSPRQGYNEQFF	TRBV7-9	TRBD1	-	TRBJ2-1
TGTGCCAGCTCACCACTCCCCATCACAGGGTCGTCCTCCTACGAGCAGTACTTC	CASSPLPITGSSSYEQYF	TRBV18	-	-	TRBJ2-7
TGTGCCAGCAGCTCGCTAGCAAGCCAGACCCAGTACTTC	CASSSLASQTQYF	TRBV5-4	-	-	TRBJ2-5
TGTGCCAGCAGCTTCCTGAGCTACTATAATTCACCCCTCAACTTT	CASSFLSYYNSPLNF	TRBV7-2	-	-	TRBJ1-6
TGTGCCAGCAGCCCACTCCGGGAAGACGCCTACGAGCAGTACTTC	CASSPLREDAYEQYF	TRBV28	-	few	TRBJ2-7
TGCGCCAGCAGCCCGGACTTACTCGACCCACTCTTGAACACTGAAGCTTTCTTT	CASSPDLLDPLLNTEAFF	TRBV5-1	-	-	TRBJ1-1
TGCGCCAGCAGCCCAGATAGTACAGGGTCCACTGAAGCTTTCTTT	CASSPDSTGSTEAFF	TRBV5-1	-	few	TRBJ1-1
TGTGCCAGCAGCTTGGGCAGGGCCGATCAGCCCCAGCATTTT	CASSLGRADQPQHF	TRBV5-5	-	-	TRBJ1-5
TGTGCCTGGAGCCCCGAACGTAGCACCGGGGAGCTGTTTTTT	CAWSPERSTGELFF	TRBV30	-	-	TRBJ2-2
TGTTCCAGCAGCTCCCCGACAGGGAAAGCCAAAAACATTCAGTACTTC	CSSSSPTGKAKNIQYF	TRBV7-9	TRBD1	-	TRBJ2-4
TGTGCCAGCAGCTTGAGGGTTGGAAACACCATATATTTT	CASSLRVGNTIYF	TRBV11-3	-	-	TRBJ1-3
TGTGCCAGCAGCTTAGGGACTAGCGGATCAGTTTACAATGAGCAGTTCTTC	CASSLGTSGSVYNEQFF	TRBV5-4	TRBD2	-	TRBJ2-1
TGTGCCAGCAGTTGGGGAGGACGTGAAAAACTGTTTTTT	CASSWGGREKLFF	TRBV27	-	-	TRBJ1-4
TGTGCCAGCAGCCCCCCGGACTATCCTTACAATGAGCAGTTCTTC	CASSPPDYPYNEQFF	TRBV11-2	-	-	TRBJ2-1
TGTGCCAGCAGCCTTAGCGGGGGGGTTTACAATGAGCAGTTCTTC	CASSLSGGVYNEQFF	TRBV7-2	TRBD2	-	TRBJ2-1
TGTGCCAGCAGAGAGATCTCCTACGAGCAGTACTTC	CASREISYEQYF	TRBV6-1	-	-	TRBJ2-7
TGTGCCAGCTCAGCGGGGATGAACACTGAAGCTTTCTTT	CASSAGMNTEAFF	TRBV18	-	-	TRBJ1-1